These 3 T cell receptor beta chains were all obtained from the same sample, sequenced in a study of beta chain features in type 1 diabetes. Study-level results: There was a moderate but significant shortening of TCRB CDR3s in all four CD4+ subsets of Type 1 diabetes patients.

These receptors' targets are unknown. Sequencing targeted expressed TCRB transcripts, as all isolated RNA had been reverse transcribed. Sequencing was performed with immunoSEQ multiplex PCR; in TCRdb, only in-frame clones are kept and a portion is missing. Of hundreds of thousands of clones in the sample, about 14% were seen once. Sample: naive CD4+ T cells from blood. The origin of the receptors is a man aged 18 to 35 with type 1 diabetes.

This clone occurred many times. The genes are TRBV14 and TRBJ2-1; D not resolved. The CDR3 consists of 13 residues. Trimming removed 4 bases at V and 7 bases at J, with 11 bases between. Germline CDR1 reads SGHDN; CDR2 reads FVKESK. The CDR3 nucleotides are TGTGCCAGCAGCCTGCTAGTACAGAATGAGCAGTTCTTC. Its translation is CASSLLVQNEQFF.

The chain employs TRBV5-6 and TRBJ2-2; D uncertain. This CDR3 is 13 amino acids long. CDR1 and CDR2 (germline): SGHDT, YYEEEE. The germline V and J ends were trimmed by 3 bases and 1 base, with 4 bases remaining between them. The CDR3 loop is CASSYRNTGELFF. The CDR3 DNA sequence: TGTGCCAGCAGCTATAGGAACACCGGGGAGCTGTTTTTT.

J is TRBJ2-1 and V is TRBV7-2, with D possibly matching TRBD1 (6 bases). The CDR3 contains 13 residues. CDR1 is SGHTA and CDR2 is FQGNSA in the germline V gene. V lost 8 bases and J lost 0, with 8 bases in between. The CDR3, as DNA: TGTGCCAGCCGGGACATCTCCTACAATGAGCAGTTCTTC. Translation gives CASRDISYNEQFF.